Below, 18 T cell receptor beta chains from the same sample are listed, as sequenced in a study of glioma-infiltrating T cells after dendritic cell vaccination. Produced via immunoSEQ multiplex PCR; TCRdb's table is partial and in-frame only. The sample lists approximately 64,000 clones, around 83% occurring once. The material sequenced was blood, taken before dendritic cell vaccination. These receptor sequences come from a human donor with glioblastoma.

The chain joins TRBV6-6 to TRBJ2-3, with D possibly matching TRBD2 (6 bases). Germline V CDR1 and CDR2: MNHNY, SVGAGI (reference sequence). Trimming took 5 bases from V and 0 from J, leaving 15 bases between them. The CDR3 sequence is 16 residues long. In nucleotides, the CDR3 is TGTGCCAGCAGTGACTACTGGGGGACTAGCACAGATACGCAGTATTTT. Translated: CASSDYWGTSTDTQYF.

As regards this clone: A junction end diverges from the germline sequence, so it may reflect a read error. The chain has TRBV7-7 and TRBJ2-3; the match to TRBD1 covers 9 bases. CDR3 size: 15 residues. Germline CDR1 is SSHAT and CDR2 is FNYEAQ (reference sequence). CDR3 DNA: TGTGCTAGCAGCGTGGGGACAGGGTTGACAGATACGCAGTATTTT. Residues: CASSVGTGLTDTQYF.

V gene TRBV28 combines with J gene TRBJ1-2; D possibly corresponds to TRBD1 (6 bases). This CDR3 contains 13 residues. V lost 5 bases and J lost 8, with 15 bases in between. Germline lookup yields CDR1 MDHEN and CDR2 SYDVKM. CDR3: CASSGGGLGGYTF. The CDR3 DNA follows: TGTGCCAGCAGTGGGGGGGGGCTGGGGGGCTACACCTTC.

The chain couples TRBV5-1 to TRBJ2-2; unclear D gene. Per germline, CDR1 SGHRS and CDR2 YFSETQ. The CDR3 length is 13 residues. The V end lost 2 bases, the J end lost 4 bases, and 6 bases lay between the germline ends. CDR3 loop: CASSFQSTGELFF. In DNA, the CDR3 is TGCGCCAGCAGCTTCCAGTCCACCGGGGAGCTGTTTTTT.

The chain employs TRBV10-2 and TRBJ1-2, with 9 bases fitting TRBD1. The CDR3 spans 15 residues. Germline values: CDR1 WSHSY, CDR2 SAAADI. V shed 0 bases, J shed 4 bases, and the junction held 3 bases outside the gene matches. The CDR3 is CASSESRGQGYGYTF. The DNA for the CDR3 is TGCGCCAGCAGTGAGTCGAGGGGACAGGGCTATGGCTACACCTTC.

This sequence joins TRBV5-1 and TRBJ2-7; 9 bases map to TRBD1. The CDR3 covers 14 residues. Germline assignment: CDR1 SGHRS and CDR2 YFSETQ. After removal of 4 bases from V and 3 bases from J, the junction contained 5 bases not matched to a gene. The CDR3: CASSPGQGLYEQYF. The CDR3 bases are TGCGCCAGCAGCCCGGGACAGGGTCTCTACGAGCAGTACTTC. Together with reference TRBV5-1 and TRBJ2-7, the CDR3 gives the full variable domain: KAGVTQTPRYLIKTRGQQVTLSCSPISGHRSVSWYQQTPGQGLQFLFEYFSETQRNKGNFPGRFSGRQFSNSRSEMNVSTLELGDSALYLCASSPGQGLYEQYFGPGTRLTVT.

This clone showed up just once. The chain couples TRBV11-3 to TRBJ2-1; D is undetermined. CDR3 size: 15 residues. V was shortened by 1 base and J by 3 bases, with 10 bases between the two germline ends. Germline V gene lookup returns CDR1 SGHNT and CDR2 YENEEA. The CDR3 protein is CASSLGLGRYNEQFF. The CDR3 DNA sequence: TGTGCCAGCAGCTTAGGCCTAGGCCGCTACAATGAGCAGTTCTTC.

The chain uses TRBV5-1 and TRBJ2-2; 10 bases align to TRBD2. With 4 bases clipped from V and 7 bases from J, the junction kept 4 bases outside the gene matches. Looked up from germline, CDR1 is SGHRS and CDR2 is YFSETQ. This CDR3 comprises 14 residues. CDR3 in amino acids: CASSSGGVRGELFF. CDR3 in DNA: TGCGCCAGCAGCAGCGGGGGGGTGCGCGGGGAGCTGTTTTTT. Variable domain in full (rest from reference TRBV5-1 and TRBJ2-2): KAGVTQTPRYLIKTRGQQVTLSCSPISGHRSVSWYQQTPGQGLQFLFEYFSETQRNKGNFPGRFSGRQFSNSRSEMNVSTLELGDSALYLCASSSGGVRGELFFGEGSRLTVL.

This clone has only one observation. The genes are TRBV27 and TRBJ1-6; perhaps TRBD1 as D (5 bases). This CDR3 is built from 14 residues. The germline V gene encodes CDR1 MNHEY and CDR2 SMNVEV (reference sequence). With 8 bases removed from V and 2 bases from J, the gap between germline ends came to 10 bases. The CDR3 nucleotides read TGTGCCAGCCGGAGGGGACCCTATAATTCACCCCTCCACTTT. Translated, it gives CASRRGPYNSPLHF.

This clone was counted once. V gene TRBV6-1 combines with J gene TRBJ2-1; 7 nucleotides line up with TRBD2. The germline CDR1 and CDR2 sequences are MNHNS and SASEGT. The CDR3 has 14 amino acids. J lost 5 bases, V lost 8 bases, and 9 bases had no gene match. In DNA, the CDR3 is TGTGCCAGCGGGGCGGACCGGGAGGACAATGAGCAGTTCTTC. Translating it yields CASGADREDNEQFF.

With regard to this clone: The same CDR3 arises from other DNA sequences in this sample as well. This sequence joins TRBV11-3 and TRBJ1-6; the D gene is possibly TRBD1 (5 bases). The germline CDR1 and CDR2 sequences are SGHNT and YENEEA. The V end was cut by 4 bases, the J end by 7 bases, with 11 bases between. The CDR3 has 14 amino acids. CDR3 protein: CASSSSGNNSPLHF. The DNA of the CDR3 is TGTGCCAGCAGCTCCTCAGGGAACAATTCACCCCTCCACTTT.

For this clone: In the same sample, other DNA sequences code for this CDR3. The CDR3 DNA reads TGTGCCAGCAGGGGGGCGGCCTACGAGCAGTACTTC. Protein sequence: CASRGAAYEQYF. The rearrangement links TRBV2 to TRBJ2-7; perhaps TRBD1 as D (6 bases). Between the trimmed V and J ends, which lost 6 bases and 2 bases, there was a span of 8 bases. The germline V gene encodes CDR1 SNHLY and CDR2 FYNNEI. The CDR3 sequence is 12 residues long.

The rearrangement links TRBV7-2 to TRBJ1-1; D is possibly TRBD1 (5 bases). Germline lookup yields CDR1 SGHTA and CDR2 FQGNSA. CDR3 size: 14 residues. Trimming left V 5 bases short and J 11 bases short, with 21 bases between. The CDR3 region is CASSRPGGDIKAFF. CDR3 sequence (DNA): TGTGCCAGCAGCAGACCGGGGGGAGATATCAAGGCTTTCTTT.

J is TRBJ2-5 and V is TRBV5-6; 7 positions agree with TRBD2. The CDR3 covers 16 residues. Germline CDR1 is SGHDT and CDR2 is YYEEEE. Trimming at V came to 2 bases and at J to 2 bases, leaving 9 bases not matched to a gene. The CDR3 DNA reads TGTGCCAGCAGCTTCACTGTTGGACTAGAACAAGAGACCCAGTACTTC. It encodes CASSFTVGLEQETQYF.

V is TRBV5-8 and J is TRBJ2-1, with D uncertain. Germline CDR1 is SGHTS and CDR2 is YDEGEE. This CDR3 region has 14 residues. The germline V and J ends were trimmed by 1 base and 8 bases, with 13 bases remaining between them. CDR3 region: CASSLIWVRDEQFF. The CDR3 DNA is TGTGCCAGCAGCTTGATCTGGGTTCGGGATGAGCAGTTCTTC.

J is TRBJ1-5 and V is TRBV28, with 8 bases fitting TRBD1. This CDR3 has 19 residues. The J segment lost 4 bases and the V segment lost 2 bases, leaving 16 bases of the junction unmatched. Germline-derived CDR1 and CDR2 are MDHEN and SYDVKM. The CDR3 sequence: CASSLPPGAGQGSNQPQHF. CDR3 DNA sequence: TGTGCCAGCAGTTTACCCCCGGGCGCTGGACAGGGCAGTAATCAGCCCCAGCATTTT.

This clone was seen a single time. This chain links TRBV7-9 with TRBJ2-7, with 7 bases that match TRBD1. The trim removed 5 bases at V and 4 bases at J, leaving 14 bases unmatched. The germline CDR1 and CDR2 sequences are SEHNR and FQNEAQ (reference sequence). The CDR3 has 16 amino acids. The CDR3: CASSQRTGPHIYEQYF. The CDR3 bases are TGTGCCAGCAGCCAACGGACAGGTCCCCACATTTACGAGCAGTACTTC.

J is TRBJ1-6 and V is TRBV9, with 9 nucleotides matching TRBD1. The germline V gene encodes CDR1 SGDLS and CDR2 YYNGEE. CDR3 length: 15 amino acids. Trimming removed 5 bases from V and 5 bases from J; junction bases left unmatched: 5. This chain's CDR3 is CASRGGQGNNSPLHF. In DNA, the CDR3 is TGTGCCAGCAGGGGGGGACAGGGTAATAATTCACCCCTCCACTTT.